This T cell receptor (beta chain) was sequenced during a study of human T cells and chemical hapten exposure. Findings and limits, study-wide: TCRs at a frequency above 1 in 1000 stayed unchanged with DPC sensitization.

Unfractionated whole blood yielded the extracted total RNA. Unique molecular identifiers were attached to individual cDNA molecules during library preparation. Per the study methods: Some 100,000 TCRs per sample was the median, with a range of about 20,000 to 690,600. TCRdb independently ran MiXCR on the 5' RACE reads; one entry per CDR3 protein. The V and J calls come from TCRdb's annotation, not from the publication. There are roughly 82,000 distinct CDR3 sequences in the sample; 15% to 20% occur only once, and around 6.8% lies in the top ten. This clonotype showed up just a few times. Its antigen is undetermined. The CDR3 loop spans 15 amino acids. V lost 6 bases, J lost 7 bases, and 12 bases stayed unmatched. CDR1 is SGHRS and CDR2 is YFSETQ in the germline V gene.

This TCR was sampled from a female donor in good health. V usage is TRBV5-1 and J usage is TRBJ2-5, with 10 bases lining up with TRBD1. The CDR3 sequence is CASTTGTGVMGTQYF. CDR3 in DNA: TGCGCCAGCACAACCGGGACAGGGGTTATGGGGACCCAGTACTTC.